This T cell receptor (beta chain) was captured by sequencing in a study of breast tumors, draining lymph nodes, adjacent tissues. At least ten counts were recorded for this clonotype. One entry per CDR3 protein, called by TCRdb with MiXCR from the multiplex PCR reads. The top ten clones hold more than 3% of a sample with roughly 120,000 distinct CDR3 sequences, nearly 20% of them seen once. The lymph nodes were axillary draining lymph nodes from breast cancer patients. Germline loops: CDR1 SGDLS, CDR2 YYNGEE. Trimming took 0 bases from V and 0 from J, leaving 10 bases between them. This CDR3 is 15 amino acids long.

This sequence was found in a female donor with breast cancer. Some clones in this sample may be carry-over from other donors' samples. The chain uses TRBV9 and TRBJ2-7; tentative D call: TRBD1 (6 bases). Source material: axillary lymph node tissue. DNA for the CDR3: TGTGCCAGCAGCGTAGAGGCCAGGGGCTCCTACGAGCAGTACTTC. The encoded protein is CASSVEARGSYEQYF.